This TCR beta chain was recorded in a study of Graves' ophthalmopathy and Graves' hyperthyroidism. The sample holds many counts of this clonotype. Its antigen is currently unknown. Orbital computed tomography and thyroid ultrasound, along with TRAb, serum thyroxine and clinical symptoms, underpinned diagnosis. From fresh peripheral blood, roughly 11 ml in volume, the PBMCs were obtained. Study-level results: With a specificity of 72.22% and a sensitivity of roughly 71%, the model predicted ophthalmopathy progression. Blood repertoires reportedly contained most expanded thyroid clonotypes above 0.001 frequency.

Germline CDR1 reads SGDLS; CDR2 reads YYNGEE. This CDR3 comprises 11 residues. The V end was cut by 5 bases, the J end by 5 bases, with 7 bases between. Amplification targeted the TCR beta CDR3 regions, with RNA transcripts as the source material. Following a first-round RT-PCR that used HTBI primers, a second-round multiplex PCR was carried out. TCRdb ran MiXCR on the multiplex PCR reads and lists one entry per CDR3 protein. This sample yields approximately 700,000 distinct CDR3 sequences, of which about two fifths are seen a single time; over 2.5% belongs to the top ten. This TCR came from an adult man with Graves' ophthalmopathy. Sequenced input: peripheral blood. The rearrangement links TRBV9 to TRBJ1-1; D is undetermined. CDR3 loop: CASSAGTEAFF. CDR3 DNA sequence: TGTGCCAGCAGTGCGGGTACTGAAGCTTTCTTT.